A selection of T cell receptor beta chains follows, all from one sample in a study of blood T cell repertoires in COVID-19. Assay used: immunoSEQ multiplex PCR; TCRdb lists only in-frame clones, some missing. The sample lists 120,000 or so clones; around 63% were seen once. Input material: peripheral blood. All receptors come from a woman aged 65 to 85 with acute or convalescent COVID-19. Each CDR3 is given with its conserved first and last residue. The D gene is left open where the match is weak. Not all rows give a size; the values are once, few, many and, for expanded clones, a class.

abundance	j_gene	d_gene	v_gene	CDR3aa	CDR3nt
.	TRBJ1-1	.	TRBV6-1	CASSEGVGLNTEAFF	TGTGCCAGCAGTGAGGGAGTAGGGCTGAACACTGAAGCTTTCTTT
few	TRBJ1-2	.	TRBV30	CAWDPGQILYGYTF	TGTGCCTGGGACCCCGGACAGATCCTATATGGCTACACCTTC
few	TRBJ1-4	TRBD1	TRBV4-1	CASTYLTGPNEKLFF	TGCGCCAGCACCTACTTGACAGGGCCTAATGAAAAACTGTTTTTT
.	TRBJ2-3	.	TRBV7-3	CASSAQGVLTDTQYF	TGTGCCAGCAGCGCACAAGGGGTCCTCACAGATACGCAGTATTTT
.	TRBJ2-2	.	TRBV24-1	CATSDSGQNTGELFF	TGTGCCACCAGTGATTCCGGACAGAACACCGGGGAGCTGTTTTTT
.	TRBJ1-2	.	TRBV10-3	CATAPARGRTNYGYTF	TGTGCCACCGCGCCTGCGCGAGGGCGAACTAACTATGGCTACACCTTC
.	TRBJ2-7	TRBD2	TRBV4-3	CASSQVWGGSYEQYF	TGCGCCAGCAGCCAAGTTTGGGGGGGTAGTTACGAGCAGTACTTC
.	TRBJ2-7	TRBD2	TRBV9	CASSVSGSTSYEQYF	TGTGCCAGCAGCGTTAGCGGGAGTACCTCCTACGAGCAGTACTTC
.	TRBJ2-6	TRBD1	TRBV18	CASSPRSRDRSGANVLTF	TGTGCCAGCTCACCACGTTCTAGGGACAGGTCTGGGGCCAACGTCCTGACTTTC
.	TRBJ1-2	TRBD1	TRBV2	CASSDRQGGGYTF	TGTGCCAGCAGTGACCGACAGGGGGGAGGCTACACCTTC
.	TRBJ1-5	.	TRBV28	CASSGEGDNQPQHF	TGTGCCAGCAGTGGGGAGGGGGACAATCAGCCCCAGCATTTT
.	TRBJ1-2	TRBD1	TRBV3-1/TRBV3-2	CASSQVASGTGQGYTF	TGTGCCAGCAGCCAAGTGGCTTCCGGGACAGGGCAAGGCTACACCTTC
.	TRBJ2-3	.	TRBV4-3	CASSQDYTTDTQYF	TGCGCCAGCAGCCAAGATTATACAACAGATACGCAGTATTTT
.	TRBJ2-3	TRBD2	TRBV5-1	CASSEERLAGSDTQYF	TGCGCCAGCAGCGAAGAGAGACTAGCGGGGTCAGATACGCAGTATTTT
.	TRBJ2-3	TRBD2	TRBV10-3	CAIETGGTQYF	TGTGCCATCGAGACGGGAGGTACGCAGTATTTT
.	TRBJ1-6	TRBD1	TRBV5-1	CASSFQGARNSPLHF	TGCGCCAGCAGCTTTCAGGGGGCTCGTAATTCACCCCTCCACTTT
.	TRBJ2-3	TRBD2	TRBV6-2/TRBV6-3	CASSQGLAGPDTQYF	TGTGCCAGCAGTCAGGGACTAGCGGGACCAGATACGCAGTATTTT
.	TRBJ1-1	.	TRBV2	CASKGEQNTEAFF	TGTGCCAGCAAGGGGGAACAAAACACTGAAGCTTTCTTT
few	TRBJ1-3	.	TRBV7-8	CASSARGHGNTIYF	TGTGCCAGCAGCGCCCGCGGGCATGGAAACACCATATATTTT
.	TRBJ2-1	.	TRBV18	CASSPGASGYNEQFF	TGTGCCAGCTCACCGGGGGCTAGCGGTTACAATGAGCAGTTCTTC
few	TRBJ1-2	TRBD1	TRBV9	CASSVDRGQGGYTF	TGTGCCAGCAGCGTAGATAGGGGGCAGGGCGGCTACACCTTC
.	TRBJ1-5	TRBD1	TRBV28	CASRIPGGELQPQHF	TGTGCCAGCAGAATTCCAGGGGGCGAACTTCAGCCCCAGCATTTT
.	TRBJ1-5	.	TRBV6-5	CASAPGVNQPQHF	TGTGCCAGCGCCCCGGGGGTCAATCAGCCCCAGCATTTT
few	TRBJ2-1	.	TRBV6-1	CASSERGQSYNEQFF	TGTGCCAGCAGTGAAAGGGGACAATCCTACAATGAGCAGTTCTTC
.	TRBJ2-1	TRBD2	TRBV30	CAWSGTSSWSEQFF	TGTGCCTGGAGCGGGACTAGCTCCTGGAGTGAGCAGTTCTTC
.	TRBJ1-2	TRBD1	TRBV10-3	CAISETGGADGYTF	TGTGCCATCAGTGAGACAGGGGGCGCGGATGGCTACACCTTC
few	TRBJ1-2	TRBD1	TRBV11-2	CASSSDRGNYGYTF	TGTGCCAGCAGCTCGGACAGGGGGAACTATGGCTACACCTTC
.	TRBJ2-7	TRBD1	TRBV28	CASSETGTGGGEQYF	TGTGCCAGCAGCGAAACCGGGACAGGGGGTGGCGAGCAGTACTTC
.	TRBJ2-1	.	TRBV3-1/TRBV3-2	CASSQGGGASNEQFF	TGTGCCAGCAGCCAAGGGGGCGGGGCCAGTAATGAGCAGTTCTTC
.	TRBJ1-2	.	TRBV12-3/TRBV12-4	CASSFGGRDGYTF	TGTGCCAGCAGTTTCGGGGGGCGTGATGGCTACACCTTC
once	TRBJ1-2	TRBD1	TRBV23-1	CASSRDRVGYTF	TGCGCCAGCAGTCGAGACAGGGTAGGCTACACCTTC
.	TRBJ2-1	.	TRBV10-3	CAISDVVYEQFF	TGTGCCATCAGTGATGTTGTCTATGAGCAGTTCTTC
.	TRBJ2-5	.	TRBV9	CASSVDGGIQETQYF	TGTGCCAGCAGCGTAGACGGAGGGATACAAGAGACCCAGTACTTC
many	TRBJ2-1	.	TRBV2	CASSSWAYNEQFF	TGTGCCAGCAGTTCTTGGGCGTACAATGAGCAGTTCTTC
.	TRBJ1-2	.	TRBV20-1	CSARDYGYTF	TGCAGTGCTCGGGACTATGGCTACACCTTC